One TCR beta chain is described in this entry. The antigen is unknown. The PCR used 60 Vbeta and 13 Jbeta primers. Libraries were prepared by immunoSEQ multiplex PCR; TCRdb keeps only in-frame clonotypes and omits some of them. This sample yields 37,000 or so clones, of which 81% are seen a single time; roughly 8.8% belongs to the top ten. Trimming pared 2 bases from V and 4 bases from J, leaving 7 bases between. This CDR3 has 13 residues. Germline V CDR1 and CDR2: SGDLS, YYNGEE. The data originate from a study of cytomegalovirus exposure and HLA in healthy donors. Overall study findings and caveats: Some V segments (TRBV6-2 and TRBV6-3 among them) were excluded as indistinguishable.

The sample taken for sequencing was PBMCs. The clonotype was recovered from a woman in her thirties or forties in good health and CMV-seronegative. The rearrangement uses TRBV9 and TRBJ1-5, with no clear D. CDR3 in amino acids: CASSVALNQPQHF. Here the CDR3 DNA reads TGTGCCAGCAGCGTGGCACTAAATCAGCCCCAGCATTTT. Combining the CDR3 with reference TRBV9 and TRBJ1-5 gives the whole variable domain DSGVTQTPKHLITATGQRVTLRCSPRSGDLSVYWYQQSLDQGLQFLIQYYNGEERAKGNILERFSAQQFPDLHSELNLSSLELGDSALYFCASSVALNQPQHFGDGTRLSIL.